This T cell receptor (beta chain) was recovered during a study of tumor-infiltrating lymphocytes in primary liver carcinoma. Overall study: The study reported T1-T3 N0M0 tumors spanning 4.2 to 10 cm. Study-wide points: The overlap of tumor-adjacent and tumor-blood pairs was smaller than that of tumor region pairs.

The germline CDR1 and CDR2 sequences are SQVTM and ANQGSEA. CDR3 size: 12 residues. Bulk tissue was left unsorted, and RNA and DNA were co-extracted from 20-30 mg of it. With regard to this clonotype: Its specificity is not known.

Starting material of roughly 0.45 ug total RNA yielded TCR beta cDNA via a constant-region primer. Three rounds of nested multiplex PCR with slightly modified ARM-PCR produced TCR beta libraries. In the first two PCR rounds, TRBV1-TRBV30 forward primers were paired with a C-beta reverse primer, and each round lasted about 10 cycles. TCRdb ran MiXCR on the multiplex PCR reads and lists one entry per CDR3 protein. The data contain tens of thousands of distinct CDR3 sequences, 75% of them seen just once; the ten biggest clones take up 38%. The sequence derives from a woman aged 25 to 39 with primary liver carcinoma and hepatitis B virus infection. The sample comprised tumor-adjacent normal liver tissue. The chain joins TRBV29-1 to TRBJ2-7; no definite D call. The DNA for the CDR3 is TGCAGTGTTCAGGTCAGTTCCTACGAGCAGTACTTC. Translating gives CSVQVSSYEQYF.